The next 9 T cell receptor beta chains were all read from a single sample in a study of radiation and T cells in renal cell carcinoma. Indicated time point: blood 4 weeks post-SBRT, at nephrectomy. The treatment denotes: 15 Gy SBRT to primary tumor, nephrectomy 4 weeks later. The data were produced by immunoSEQ multiplex PCR, yet TCRdb's version contains in-frame clones alone and is incomplete. The table has around 180,000 clones, 88% seen once; the top ten hold approximately 11%. This specimen was blood, taken from a patient whose treatment included radiotherapy and nephrectomy. The receptors come from a woman aged 45-65 years with renal cell carcinoma.

The genes are TRBV5-1 and TRBJ1-6; D gene ambiguous. In germline, CDR1 is SGHRS, CDR2 YFSETQ. V lost 4 bases, J lost 4 bases, and 9 bases lay in between. This CDR3 is 14 amino acids long. The CDR3 DNA is TGCGCCAGCAGCCCACCGGGATATAATTCACCCCTCCACTTT. Encoded protein: CASSPPGYNSPLHF. The whole variable domain, remainder taken from reference TRBV5-1 and TRBJ1-6, is KAGVTQTPRYLIKTRGQQVTLSCSPISGHRSVSWYQQTPGQGLQFLFEYFSETQRNKGNFPGRFSGRQFSNSRSEMNVSTLELGDSALYLCASSPPGYNSPLHFGNGTRLTVT.

The chain employs TRBV6-1 and TRBJ2-5, with D possibly TRBD1 on 5 matching bases. The CDR3 loop spans 12 amino acids. The V gene lost 4 bases and the J gene lost 4 bases, with 7 bases spanning the gap. The germline gives CDR1 MNHNS, CDR2 SASEGT. DNA for the CDR3: TGTGCCAGCAGTGTTACAGGAGAGACCCAGTACTTC. Protein: CASSVTGETQYF.

This chain connects TRBV5-1 to TRBJ2-5; 7 nucleotides match TRBD1. This CDR3 contains 13 residues. J lost 5 bases, V lost 5 bases, and 6 bases had no gene match. Germline V gene lookup returns CDR1 SGHRS and CDR2 YFSETQ. DNA of the CDR3: TGCGCCAGCAGAACGACAGGGTACGAGACCCAGTACTTC. It codes for CASRTTGYETQYF.

This clone was counted a few times. The rearrangement links TRBV27 to TRBJ1-1; D unresolved. The CDR3 runs 15 residues. Germline loops: CDR1 MNHEY, CDR2 SMNVEV (reference sequence). V lost 3 bases, J lost 3 bases, and 14 bases lay in between. The CDR3: CASSLLKWSYTEAFF. DNA for the CDR3: TGTGCCAGCAGTTTGTTGAAGTGGAGTTACACTGAAGCTTTCTTT.

The V call is TRBV5-1, the J call TRBJ1-4; TRBD1 matches at 7 bases. With V trimmed by 4 bases and J by 0 bases, 6 bases remained unmatched. Germline loops: CDR1 SGHRS, CDR2 YFSETQ. The CDR3 contains 16 residues. The CDR3 loop is CASSRGTVATNEKLFF. The CDR3 DNA is TGCGCCAGCAGCCGAGGGACAGTTGCAACTAATGAAAAACTGTTTTTT.

The chain recombines TRBV29-1 with TRBJ2-7; tentatively, D is TRBD2 (5 bases). The CDR3 length is 12 residues. CDR1 SQVTM and CDR2 ANQGSEA come from the germline V gene. V was pared by 4 bases and J by 2 bases, with 9 bases between. CDR3: CSVVEGTYEQYF. The CDR3 nucleotides read TGCAGCGTTGTTGAGGGCACCTACGAGCAGTACTTC.

This chain uses TRBV6-5 with TRBJ1-6; D unclear. There are 14 residues in the CDR3. CDR1 MNHEY and CDR2 SVGAGI come from the germline V gene. Deletions cut 3 bases from V and 7 bases from J, with 10 bases between. The CDR3 bases are TGTGCCAGCAGTTATACGAACCCCAATTCACCCCTCCACTTT. This translates into CASSYTNPNSPLHF.

The chain couples TRBV4-1 to TRBJ2-5; TRBD1 is a possible D gene (6 bases). This CDR3 comprises 14 residues. Trimming took off 1 base at V and 5 bases at J, with 11 bases between the two ends. Germline assignment: CDR1 MGHRA and CDR2 YSYEKL. The CDR3 protein is CASSQAQGTETQYF. DNA of the CDR3: TGCGCCAGCAGCCAAGCACAGGGTACGGAGACCCAGTACTTC.

This chain uses TRBV29-1 with TRBJ2-3; 9 bases agree with TRBD1. The germline V gene has CDR1 SQVTM and CDR2 ANQGSEA. Trimming removed 0 bases from V and 6 bases from J; junction bases left unmatched: 10. This CDR3 contains 16 residues. For the CDR3, the DNA is TGCAGCGTTGAAGATCAGGACAGGGGAGGGAGCGATACGCAGTATTTT. It translates to CSVEDQDRGGSDTQYF.